This TCR beta chain is drawn from a study of TIL therapy for anti-PD-1-resistant metastatic lung cancer. Findings of the study overall: Many TIL product clones were absent from baseline tumor, suggesting clonal contraction.

Stated time point: pre-treatment sample, taken before nivolumab and TIL therapy. Tumor tissue came from excised metastases, mostly pleural nodules or supraclavicular lymph nodes. This was the immunoSEQ v3 assay. Libraries were sequenced to 1.5 million to 2.5 million read pairs (survey) or about 5-6 million (deep). Assay: immunoSEQ multiplex PCR; the TCRdb copy retains only in-frame clones and omits some. The data show roughly 9,500 clones, approximately 80% seen once. CDR3 length equals 14 residues. V was clipped by 0 bases and J by 0 bases, with 6 bases between them. Germline V gene sequence: CDR1 SGHKS, CDR2 YYEKEE (reference sequence). Details on this clone: Its antigen is undetermined.

The chain couples TRBV5-5 to TRBJ2-5; D remains ambiguous. This receptor was identified in a person between 25 and 80 years old with non-small cell lung cancer. Sequenced material: tumor tissue, taken at baseline. The CDR3 coding sequence is TGTGCCAGCAGCTTGGCTCCGTACCAAGAGACCCAGTACTTC. This gives the protein CASSLAPYQETQYF.